This T cell receptor beta chain was sequenced during a study of shared clonotypes between healthy human individuals. The study's findings and limits: Across subsets, estimated richness was generally greater for naive than for memory populations. Represented genetic and exposure-history diversity was restricted by having few donors.

This CDR3 is 15 amino acids long. The V gene's germline CDR1 is SGHTA and CDR2 FQGNSA. Losses at the gene ends were 5 bases for V and 10 bases for J; bases not matched to a gene: 8. Comments on this clone: Its antigen is unknown.

HIV-negative, healthy adults without recent acute infections or vaccinations were the donors. TCRdb keeps only in-frame clones here, not all; method: immunoSEQ multiplex PCR. The data show some 1,600,000 clones, 95% to 99% seen once. This rearrangement joins TRBV7-2 to TRBJ2-1; TRBD2 matches 13 bases. This receptor was obtained from a young man in good health. Material for sequencing was naive CD4+ T cells sorted from blood. Subset specified: CD45RA+ positively selected. CDR3 sequence: CASSMGLAGQGEQFF. CDR3 DNA sequence: TGTGCCAGCAGCATGGGACTAGCGGGGCAGGGGGAGCAGTTCTTC. Together with reference TRBV7-2 and TRBJ2-1, the CDR3 gives the full variable domain: GAGVSQSPSNKVTEKGKDVELRCDPISGHTALYWYRQSLGQGLEFLIYFQGNSAPDKSGLPSDRFSAERTGGSVSTLTIQRTQQEDSAVYLCASSMGLAGQGEQFFGPGTRLTVL.